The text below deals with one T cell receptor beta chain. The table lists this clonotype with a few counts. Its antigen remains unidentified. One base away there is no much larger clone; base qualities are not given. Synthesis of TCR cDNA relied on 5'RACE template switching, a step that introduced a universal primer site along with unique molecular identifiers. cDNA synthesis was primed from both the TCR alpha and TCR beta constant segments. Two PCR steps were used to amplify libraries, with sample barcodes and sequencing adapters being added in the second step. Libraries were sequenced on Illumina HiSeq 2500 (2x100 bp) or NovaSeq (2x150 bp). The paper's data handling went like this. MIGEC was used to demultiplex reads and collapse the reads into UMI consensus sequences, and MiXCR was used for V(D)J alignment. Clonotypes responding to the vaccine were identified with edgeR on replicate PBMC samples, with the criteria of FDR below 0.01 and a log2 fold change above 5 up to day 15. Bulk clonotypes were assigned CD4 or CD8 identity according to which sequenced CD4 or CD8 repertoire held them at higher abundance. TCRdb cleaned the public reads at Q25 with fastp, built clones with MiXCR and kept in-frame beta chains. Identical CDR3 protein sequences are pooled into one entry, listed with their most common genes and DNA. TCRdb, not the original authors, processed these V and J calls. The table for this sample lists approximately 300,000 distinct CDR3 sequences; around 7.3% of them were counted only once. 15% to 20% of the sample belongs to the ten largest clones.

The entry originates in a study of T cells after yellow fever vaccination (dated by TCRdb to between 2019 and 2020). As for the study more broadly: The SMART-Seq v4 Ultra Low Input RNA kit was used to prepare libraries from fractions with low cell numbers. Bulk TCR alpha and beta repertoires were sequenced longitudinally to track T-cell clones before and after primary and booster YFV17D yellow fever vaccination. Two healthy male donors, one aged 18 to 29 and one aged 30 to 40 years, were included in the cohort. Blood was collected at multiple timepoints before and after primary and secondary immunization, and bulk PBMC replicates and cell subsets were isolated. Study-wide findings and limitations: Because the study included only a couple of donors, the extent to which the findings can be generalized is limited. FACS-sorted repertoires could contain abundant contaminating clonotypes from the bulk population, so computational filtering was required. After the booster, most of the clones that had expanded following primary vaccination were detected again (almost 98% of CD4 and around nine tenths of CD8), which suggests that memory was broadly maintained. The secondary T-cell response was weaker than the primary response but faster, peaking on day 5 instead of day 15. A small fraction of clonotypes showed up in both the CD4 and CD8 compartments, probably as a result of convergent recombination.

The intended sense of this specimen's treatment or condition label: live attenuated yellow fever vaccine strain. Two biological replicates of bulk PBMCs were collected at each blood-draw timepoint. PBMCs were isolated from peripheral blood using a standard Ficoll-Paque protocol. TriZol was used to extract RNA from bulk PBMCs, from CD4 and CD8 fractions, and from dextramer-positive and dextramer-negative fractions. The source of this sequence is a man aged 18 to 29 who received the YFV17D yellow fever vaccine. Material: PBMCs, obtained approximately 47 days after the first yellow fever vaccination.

The nucleotides read TGTGCCAGCAGCGGACTAGCGGGGGGTATTCAGTACTTC. Translation gives CASSGLAGGIQYF. Recombination joined TRBV7-6 with TRBJ2-4; TRBD2 agrees with 14 junctional bases. The CDR3 holds 13 amino acids from the cysteine to the phenylalanine. Only CDR3 DNA remains: 39 bases, in frame from the first base. The germline V gene gives CDR1 as SGHVS and CDR2 as FNYEAQ. Ends trimmed: V by 5 bases, J by 10 bases; bases unmatched to a gene: 1.